Each of the 23 T cell receptor beta chains below was sequenced from the same sample in a study of T cell changes during pregnancy in multiple sclerosis. The table came from immunoSEQ multiplex PCR; TCRdb's copy has only in-frame clones and leaves some out. The sample has 30,000 to 40,000 clones, about 90% seen once. The sequencing here drew on CD4+ T cells from peripheral blood mononuclear cells, taken in the third trimester of pregnancy. These receptors came from a female donor in good health, enrolled as a control in a pregnancy study.

V is TRBV9 and J is TRBJ1-2; TRBD1 agrees at 9 bases. Germline-derived CDR1 and CDR2 are SGDLS and YYNGEE. The length of the CDR3 is 15 residues. J was trimmed by 1 base and V by 4 bases; bases with no gene match: 5. The CDR3 sequence is CASSLGQGFNYGYTF. The CDR3 bases are TGTGCCAGCAGCTTGGGACAGGGCTTTAACTATGGCTACACCTTC.

The J gene is TRBJ2-1, the V gene TRBV27; a weak D match, TRBD2 (5 bases). Between the trimmed V and J ends, which lost 5 bases and 15 bases, there was a span of 17 bases. Germline CDR1 is MNHEY and CDR2 is SMNVEV (reference sequence). CDR3 length equals 12 residues. Here the CDR3 reads CASSRRGGGWFF. Here the CDR3 DNA reads TGTGCCAGCAGTCGGAGAGGTGGAGGTTGGTTCTTC.

The V call is TRBV7-3, the J call TRBJ2-5, with 15 bases lining up with TRBD2. Trimming took 4 bases from V and 5 from J; bases not matched to a gene: 5. The CDR3 has 16 amino acids. The germline V gene encodes CDR1 SGHTA and CDR2 FQGTGA. CDR3 in DNA: TGTGCCAGCAGCTCCGGACTAGCGGGGGGGCGGGAGACCCAGTACTTC. Its protein is CASSSGLAGGRETQYF.

J is TRBJ2-7 and V is TRBV5-6; D is perhaps TRBD1 (5 bases). Germline V gene sequence: CDR1 SGHDT, CDR2 YYEEEE. Trimming removed 5 bases from V and 3 bases from J, with 18 bases in between. This CDR3 has 15 residues. The CDR3: CASSPPPPRGYEQYF. The CDR3 nucleotides are TGTGCCAGCAGTCCCCCCCCTCCTAGGGGCTACGAGCAGTACTTC. The full variable domain, with the rest looked up from reference TRBV5-6 and TRBJ2-7, is DAGVTQSPTHLIKTRGQQVTLRCSPKSGHDTVSWYQQALGQGPQFIFQYYEEEERQRGNFPDRFSGHQFPNYSSELNVNALLLGDSALYLCASSPPPPRGYEQYFGPGTRLTVT.

This clone has a single count. The J gene is TRBJ1-1, the V gene TRBV5-4, with 7 bases aligning to TRBD1. Germline V gene data show CDR1 as SGHNT and CDR2 as YYREEE (reference sequence). With V trimmed by 2 bases and J by 5 bases, 6 bases remained unmatched. The CDR3 runs to 14 residues. The CDR3 sequence: CASSFETGRTEAFF. CDR3 nucleotides: TGTGCCAGCAGCTTTGAGACAGGGAGAACTGAAGCTTTCTTT.

The chain couples TRBV15 to TRBJ2-3; D gene ambiguous. Germline CDR1 is LNHNV and CDR2 is YYDKDF (reference sequence). The CDR3 runs to 14 residues. V lost 0 bases and J lost 2, with 6 bases in between. Here the CDR3 DNA reads TGTGCCACCAGCAGAGATTCATTCACAGATACGCAGTATTTT. Translating it yields CATSRDSFTDTQYF. Filled out from reference TRBV15 and TRBJ2-3, the complete variable domain reads DAMVIQNPRYQVTQFGKPVTLSCSQTLNHNVMYWYQQKSSQAPKLLFHYYDKDFNNEADTPDNFQSRRPNTSFCFLDIRSPGLGDTAMYLCATSRDSFTDTQYFGPGTRLTVL.

The V gene is TRBV10-2, the J gene TRBJ1-5, with 7 bases identical to TRBD1. The CDR3 length is 14 residues. Germline V gene data show CDR1 as WSHSY and CDR2 as SAAADI. The ends lost 4 bases at V and 6 bases at J; junction bases unmatched: 6. The CDR3, as DNA: TGCGCCAGCAGTGGCAGGGGGTCGAGTCAGCCCCAGCATTTT. Amino acids: CASSGRGSSQPQHF.

The gene calls are TRBV10-3 and TRBJ2-3; TRBD1 might be the D (6 bases). Trimming took 6 bases from V and 1 from J, leaving 17 bases between them. CDR3 length: 16 amino acids. In germline, CDR1 is ENHRY, CDR2 SYGVKD. DNA for the CDR3: TGTGCCATCAGCTCATCCCGGGCAGGGGGCACAGATACGCAGTATTTT. This translates into CAISSSRAGGTDTQYF.

This clone has only a few counts. This chain uses TRBV6-5 with TRBJ2-5; D might be TRBD1 (6 bases). V was pared by 0 bases and J by 5 bases, with 16 bases between. CDR3 length equals 16 residues. CDR1 and CDR2 (germline): MNHEY, SVGAGI. The CDR3, as DNA: TGTGCCAGCAGTTACTCGAGCAGGGGCTTAGAGGAGACCCAGTACTTC. This gives the protein CASSYSSRGLEETQYF.

The chain uses TRBV15 and TRBJ2-3; 8 nucleotides line up with TRBD2. The germline V gene has CDR1 LNHNV and CDR2 YYDKDF (reference sequence). V trimming: 5 bases; J trimming: 0 bases; junction bases outside the gene matches: 7. This CDR3 has 16 residues. The CDR3 loop reads CATSRRTGGSTDTQYF. In DNA form, the CDR3 reads TGTGCCACCAGCCGGAGGACGGGGGGGAGCACAGATACGCAGTATTTT.

This clone is a singleton in its sample. The chain employs TRBV4-1 and TRBJ1-2; 7 bases line up with TRBD1. Germline lookup yields CDR1 MGHRA and CDR2 YSYEKL. This CDR3 has 16 residues. V gave up 2 bases and J gave up 3 bases; unmatched junction bases: 9. CDR3 loop: CASSQSKEGADYGYTF. The DNA for the CDR3 is TGCGCCAGCAGCCAAAGTAAAGAGGGGGCTGACTATGGCTACACCTTC.

The V and J genes are TRBV6-1 and TRBJ1-3; the match to TRBD1 covers 7 bases. J lost 4 bases, V lost 6 bases, and 6 bases had no gene match. This CDR3 is 14 amino acids long. Germline assignment: CDR1 MNHNS and CDR2 SASEGT. CDR3 protein: CASSPGQMGNTIYF. In nucleotides, the CDR3 is TGTGCCAGCAGCCCGGGACAGATGGGAAACACCATATATTTT.

This rearrangement joins TRBV29-1 to TRBJ2-5; 7 nucleotides line up with TRBD1. V was clipped by 7 bases and J by 5 bases; unmatched bases: 7. Per the germline V gene, CDR1 is SQVTM and CDR2 is ANQGSEA. The length of the CDR3 is 12 residues. CDR3 nucleotides: TGCAGCGGCCGACAGGGAATGGAGACCCAGTACTTC. Translated: CSGRQGMETQYF.

V gene TRBV18 combines with J gene TRBJ2-7, with a possible D match to TRBD1 (5 bases). The V and J ends lost 3 bases and 5 bases respectively, with 14 bases between them. Germline V gene lookup returns CDR1 KGHSH and CDR2 LQKENI. The CDR3 has 14 amino acids. The CDR3 loop reads CASSPPGRAHEQYF. The CDR3 DNA follows: TGTGCCAGCTCACCCCCGGGCAGGGCTCACGAGCAGTACTTC. Filled out from reference TRBV18 and TRBJ2-7, the complete variable domain reads NAGVMQNPRHLVRRRGQEARLRCSPMKGHSHVYWYRQLPEEGLKFMVYLQKENIIDESGMPKERFSAEFPKEGPSILRIQQVVRGDSAAYFCASSPPGRAHEQYFGPGTRLTVT.

This clone was detected once. The CDR3 DNA reads as TGCGCCAGCAGCCAGGGACTAGCGCCGTTTGGGGACAATGAGCAGTTCTTC. This codes for CASSQGLAPFGDNEQFF. The rearrangement links TRBV5-1 to TRBJ2-1, with TRBD2 matching 10 bases. Germline trimming cut 4 bases from V and 5 bases from J; bases unmatched to any gene: 12. The germline gives CDR1 SGHRS, CDR2 YFSETQ. This CDR3 spans 17 amino acids. The variable domain in full, with the rest retrieved from reference TRBV5-1 and TRBJ2-1, is KAGVTQTPRYLIKTRGQQVTLSCSPISGHRSVSWYQQTPGQGLQFLFEYFSETQRNKGNFPGRFSGRQFSNSRSEMNVSTLELGDSALYLCASSQGLAPFGDNEQFFGPGTRLTVL.

In nucleotides, the CDR3 is TGCGCCAGCAGCCCGGACTCGGGCACAGATACGCAGTATTTT. Translated: CASSPDSGTDTQYF. The chain is built from TRBV5-1 and TRBJ2-3, with D possibly being TRBD2 (5 bases). Trimming cost V 4 bases and J 1 base, with 10 bases left between them. Germline loops: CDR1 SGHRS, CDR2 YFSETQ. The CDR3 totals 14 residues.

The chain has TRBV28 and TRBJ2-7; 8 nucleotides agree with TRBD1. V lost 5 bases to trimming and J lost 0 bases; unmatched junction nucleotides: 3. CDR3 length equals 14 residues. Germline CDR1 and CDR2: MDHEN and SYDVKM. CDR3 nucleotide sequence: TGTGCCAGCAGTAGACAGGGGAGCTCCTACGAGCAGTACTTC. Translating it yields CASSRQGSSYEQYF.

The J gene is TRBJ1-5, the V gene TRBV6-4; unclear D gene. From germline, CDR1 is MRHNA and CDR2 SNTAGT. There are 17 residues in the CDR3. The V and J ends lost 2 bases and 0 bases respectively, with 14 bases between them. CDR3 sequence (DNA): TGTGCCAGCAGTGACGAGGGCAGAATAATTAGCAATCAGCCCCAGCATTTT. Its protein is CASSDEGRIISNQPQHF.

The chain carries TRBV7-6 and TRBJ2-7; 7 nucleotides match TRBD1. The CDR3 loop spans 14 amino acids. The V gene's germline CDR1 is SGHVS and CDR2 FNYEAQ. V gave up 0 bases and J gave up 3 bases; unmatched junction bases: 2. The CDR3 loop is CASSLAGQHYEQYF. Written as DNA, the CDR3 is TGTGCCAGCAGCTTAGCGGGACAGCACTACGAGCAGTACTTC.

The chain employs TRBV6-5 and TRBJ1-1; the D gene is possibly TRBD1 (5 bases). The CDR3 is 15 amino acids. Germline assignment: CDR1 MNHEY and CDR2 SVGAGI. V lost 0 bases to trimming and J lost 4 bases, with 12 bases between them. DNA of the CDR3: TGTGCCAGCAGTTACTCGCAGGGTTCAGCCACTGAAGCTTTCTTT. It is translated as CASSYSQGSATEAFF.

The chain carries TRBV5-1 and TRBJ1-3; tentative D call: TRBD1 (6 bases). Germline-derived CDR1 and CDR2 are SGHRS and YFSETQ. The CDR3 length is 16 residues. V dropped 4 bases and J dropped 0 bases, with 14 bases sitting between them. The CDR3 is CASSPKDSRSGNTIYF. CDR3 sequence (DNA): TGCGCCAGCAGCCCGAAGGACAGTCGCTCTGGAAACACCATATATTTT.

CDR3 sequence (DNA): TGTGCCAGCAGTGGTGGAGGTTATCTCTACGAGCAGTACTTC. Protein sequence: CASSGGGYLYEQYF. This sequence joins TRBV6-1 and TRBJ2-7; a weak D match, TRBD2 (5 bases). This CDR3 has 14 amino acids. Trimming shortened V by 4 bases and J by 3 bases, and 13 bases separated the two germline ends. Germline values: CDR1 MNHNS, CDR2 SASEGT.

The rearrangement uses TRBV6-5 and TRBJ2-7, with unresolved D. Germline lookup yields CDR1 MNHEY and CDR2 SVGAGI. The CDR3 spans 15 residues. Trimming took off 0 bases at V and 3 bases at J, with 12 bases between the two ends. DNA of the CDR3: TGTGCCAGCAGTTACTCGCGACTTACGATCTACGAGCAGTACTTC. This gives the protein CASSYSRLTIYEQYF.